This TCR beta chain was sequenced in a study of regulatory T cells in long-lasting Graves disease. Regarding the study as a whole: Those with persistent disease had in common more public clonotypes (2,741) than new patients (approximately 970). Results may be inaccurate due to the small sample size.

The time point here: persistent/refractory GD, antithyroid drugs over 5 years with positive TRAb. Scientists built the TCR library using RNA that was extracted from PBMCs. To make TCR beta libraries, researchers used iRepertoire HTBI primers and Arm-PCR of CDR3 regions. Via MiXCR, TCRdb re-called the multiplex PCR reads, giving one row per CDR3 protein. The sample comprises 700,000 or so distinct CDR3 sequences, about 32% of which are singletons, and around 42% rests with the top ten. CDR1 MNHEY and CDR2 SVGEGT come from the germline V gene. This CDR3 is built from 16 residues. The V segment lost 4 bases and the J segment 1 base; nucleotides outside the gene matches: 7. In this sample, this clonotype turned up a few times. Its antigen is not identified.

The sequencing used peripheral blood mononuclear cells (PBMCs), collected when the disease was refractory, from a patient treated with antithyroid drugs. This TCR came from a female donor with Graves disease. The chain couples TRBV6-2 or TRBV6-3 to TRBJ1-1; 9 positions match TRBD1. The DNA for the CDR3 is TGTGCCAGCAGTTCTCAACAGGGGGCGGAGAACACTGAAGCTTTCTTT. Translating it yields CASSSQQGAENTEAFF.